Shown below are 30 T cell receptor beta chains from a single sample sequenced in a study of neurological immune-mediated disorders. TCRdb called the 5' RACE reads again in MiXCR, with one record for every CDR3 protein. The sample holds approximately 130,000 distinct CDR3 sequences, about 3.4% seen once. The sample was PBMCs. These receptors all stem from a woman aged 25 to 45 with multiple sclerosis.

In this sample, this clonotype turned up many times. The gene calls are TRBV7-2 and TRBJ2-1, with TRBD1 matching over 8 bases. This CDR3 is built from 16 residues. With V trimmed by 1 base and J by 0 bases, 2 bases remained unmatched. Germline loops: CDR1 SGHTA, CDR2 FQGNSA. This chain's CDR3 is CASSLEGTGSYNEQFF. For the CDR3, the DNA is TGTGCCAGCAGCTTAGAGGGGACAGGCTCCTACAATGAGCAGTTCTTC.

This clonotype was counted ten times or more. This sequence joins TRBV20-1 and TRBJ2-5; 8 bases agree with TRBD1. CDR3 length equals 14 residues. Per germline, CDR1 DFQATT and CDR2 SNEGSKA (reference sequence). The trim removed 5 bases at V and 5 bases at J, leaving 10 bases unmatched. The CDR3 sequence is CSALGQGAGETQYF. Written as DNA, the CDR3 is TGCAGTGCTCTAGGTCAGGGGGCAGGGGAGACCCAGTACTTC.

This clonotype came up many times. This chain uses TRBV20-1 with TRBJ2-2; D may correspond to TRBD1 or TRBD2 (5 bases each). Trimming took 0 bases from V and 4 from J, leaving 9 bases between them. Germline lookup yields CDR1 DFQATT and CDR2 SNEGSKA (reference sequence). This CDR3 has 14 residues. The DNA for the CDR3 is TGCAGTGCTAGAGAATCGGGGCGCACCGGGGAGCTGTTTTTT. Its protein product is CSARESGRTGELFF.

This clonotype came up many times. The chain recombines TRBV12-3 or TRBV12-4 with TRBJ1-1; 10 bases line up with TRBD1. The CDR3 is 14 amino acids. J gave up 4 bases and V 7 bases, and 6 bases lay outside the gene matches. CDR3 in DNA: TGTGCCAGCACCCCGGGACAGGGGTTCACTGAAGCTTTCTTT. Protein product: CASTPGQGFTEAFF.

The CDR3 reads CASSFRGSTDTQYF. As DNA, the CDR3 is TGTGCCAGCAGCTTCCGCGGTTCCACAGATACGCAGTATTTT. This chain connects TRBV7-2 to TRBJ2-3; D gene ambiguous. The CDR3 spans 14 residues. Looked up from germline, CDR1 is SGHTA and CDR2 is FQGNSA. Deletions cut 3 bases from V and 2 bases from J, with 9 bases between.

There are many counts of this clonotype. J is TRBJ1-1 and V is TRBV12-3 or TRBV12-4, with TRBD1 matching 7 bases. With 6 bases clipped from V and 1 base from J, the junction kept 8 bases outside the gene matches. This CDR3 is 15 amino acids long. As DNA, the CDR3 is TGTGCCAGCAGCCCTCACCGGGACAGGAACACTGAAGCTTTCTTT. Amino acids: CASSPHRDRNTEAFF.

This clonotype was seen at least ten times. CDR3 protein: CSVEDGRQSPYEQYF. Written as DNA, the CDR3 is TGCAGCGTTGAAGATGGACGACAGTCGCCCTACGAGCAGTACTTC. J is TRBJ2-7 and V is TRBV29-1, with D possibly matching TRBD1 (5 bases). Germline V CDR1 and CDR2: SQVTM, ANQGSEA. The CDR3 is 15 amino acids. V was clipped by 0 bases and J by 2 bases, with 14 bases between them.

In this sample, this clonotype turned up many times. The chain has TRBV20-1 and TRBJ2-3; 10 nucleotides match TRBD1. V shed 6 bases, J shed 7 bases, and the junction held 4 bases outside the gene matches. The length of the CDR3 is 12 residues. Germline assignment: CDR1 DFQATT and CDR2 SNEGSKA (reference sequence). The CDR3, as DNA: TGCAGTGCGATGACAGGGGGCAATACGCAGTATTTT. It translates to CSAMTGGNTQYF.

This clonotype was seen many times. This sequence joins TRBV10-3 and TRBJ1-1; D may be TRBD1 (5 bases). The CDR3 contains 13 residues. Germline loops: CDR1 ENHRY, CDR2 SYGVKD. V dropped 8 bases and J dropped 4 bases, with 14 bases sitting between them. CDR3 sequence reads: CAIRGQRGTEAFF. CDR3 sequence (DNA): TGTGCCATCCGTGGACAAAGGGGCACTGAAGCTTTCTTT.

Ten or more counts support this clonotype. The rearrangement links TRBV10-1 to TRBJ2-3; possible D gene TRBD2, 5 bases. Deletions cut 4 bases from V and 9 bases from J, with 17 bases between. The CDR3 length is 14 residues. CDR1 and CDR2 from the germline V gene are WNHNN and SYGVQD (reference sequence). The CDR3 loop reads CASSAQDWLFTQYF. CDR3 nucleotide sequence: TGCGCCAGCAGTGCCCAGGACTGGCTGTTCACGCAGTATTTT.

This clonotype was picked up many times. V and J are TRBV12-3 or TRBV12-4 and TRBJ1-6, with TRBD1 as a possible D gene (6 bases). With 6 bases removed from V and 9 bases from J, the gap between germline ends came to 18 bases. There are 15 residues in the CDR3. The CDR3: CASSRRGTEASPLHF. CDR3 DNA sequence: TGTGCCAGCAGCCGAAGGGGGACCGAGGCTTCACCCCTCCACTTT.

This clonotype has at least ten counts. This rearrangement joins TRBV3-1 to TRBJ2-5; 12 bases are a match to TRBD2. Germline CDR1 LGHDT, CDR2 YNNKEL (reference sequence). The V segment lost 3 bases and the J segment 5 bases; nucleotides outside the gene matches: 7. CDR3 size: 16 residues. In DNA, the CDR3 is TGTGCCAGCAGCCAGCAGACTAGCGGGAGAGGGGAGACCCAGTACTTC. This sequence encodes CASSQQTSGRGETQYF.

At least ten counts were recorded for this clonotype. The gene calls are TRBV28 and TRBJ1-1; TRBD1 might be the D (6 bases). The germline V gene encodes CDR1 MDHEN and CDR2 SYDVKM. There are 14 residues in the CDR3. Trimming stripped 6 bases from V and 1 base from J, with 12 bases between. Here the CDR3 reads CASRIYRENTEAFF. The CDR3 nucleotides are TGTGCCAGCAGGATTTACAGGGAGAACACTGAAGCTTTCTTT. Combining the CDR3 with reference TRBV28 and TRBJ1-1 gives the whole variable domain DVKVTQSSRYLVKRTGEKVFLECVQDMDHENMFWYRQDPGLGLRLIYFSYDVKMKEKGDIPEGYSVSREKKERFSLILESASTNQTSMYLCASRIYRENTEAFFGQGTRLTVV.

This clonotype was observed many times. V usage is TRBV7-2 and J usage is TRBJ2-1, with 9 positions matching TRBD2. Germline CDR1 SGHTA, CDR2 FQGNSA. There are 15 residues in the CDR3. J gave up 5 bases and V 4 bases, and 6 bases lay outside the gene matches. As DNA, the CDR3 is TGTGCCAGCAGCTCCCTTAGCGGGGGCCACAATGAGCAGTTCTTC. It encodes CASSSLSGGHNEQFF.

This clonotype was counted at least ten times. The rearrangement uses TRBV7-2 and TRBJ2-1, with D perhaps given as TRBD1 or TRBD2 (6 bases each). The CDR3 is 13 residues long. Germline V CDR1 and CDR2: SGHTA, FQGNSA. Trimming removed 6 bases at V and 6 bases at J, with 12 bases between. CDR3 bases: TGTGCCAGCAGGCGACTAGGGGGCAATGAGCAGTTCTTC. This codes for CASRRLGGNEQFF.

The table lists this clonotype with many counts. V usage is TRBV20-1 and J usage is TRBJ1-2; 7 positions agree with TRBD1. CDR1 DFQATT and CDR2 SNEGSKA come from the germline V gene (reference sequence). This CDR3 is built from 13 residues. The CDR3 loop reads CRADRDNNYGYTF. In DNA, the CDR3 is TGCAGAGCTGACAGGGACAATAACTATGGCTACACCTTC.

A word on this clonotype: This could be a read error, since a much larger clone is one nucleotide away. The chain has TRBV7-9 and TRBJ2-1, with D perhaps TRBD2 (6 bases). V lost 2 bases, J lost 8 bases, and 10 bases lay in between. This CDR3 comprises 13 residues. Germline CDR1 is SEHNR and CDR2 is FQNEAQ (reference sequence). CDR3 nucleotides: TGTGCCAGCAGCTTAAGACTAGAAGATGAGCAGTTCTTC. It yields the protein CASSLRLEDEQFF.

The chain uses TRBV20-1 and TRBJ2-1; 9 nucleotides match TRBD1. Germline values: CDR1 DFQATT, CDR2 SNEGSKA (reference sequence). This CDR3 spans 16 amino acids. The V and J ends lost 0 bases and 6 bases, in that order; junction bases with no gene match: 9. The DNA of the CDR3 is TGCAGTGCTAGAGATCGAAGGACAGGGGATCTCAATGAGCAGTTCTTC. Translating gives CSARDRRTGDLNEQFF.

This clonotype was observed many times. The CDR3 DNA reads as TGTGCCAGCAGCCCCTGGGTGGGAGACTACAATGAGCAGTTCTTC. Protein product: CASSPWVGDYNEQFF. This chain joins TRBV7-9 and TRBJ2-1; possible D gene TRBD2, 5 bases. Per the germline V gene, CDR1 is SEHNR and CDR2 is FQNEAQ (reference sequence). Trimming took off 5 bases at V and 3 bases at J, with 14 bases between the two ends. The CDR3 is 15 amino acids.

This clonotype has at least ten counts. CDR3 residues: CPRTAYNEQFF. The DNA of the CDR3 is TGCCCTCGGACAGCCTACAATGAGCAGTTCTTC. The chain uses TRBV10-2 and TRBJ2-1; D perhaps matches TRBD1 (6 bases). CDR3 size: 11 residues. Looked up from germline, CDR1 is WSHSY and CDR2 is SAAADI.

This clonotype was seen at least ten times. The chain employs TRBV7-2 and TRBJ2-5; D ambiguous. V dropped 1 base and J dropped 4 bases, with 25 bases sitting between them. The CDR3 has 19 residues. Germline values: CDR1 SGHTA, CDR2 FQGNSA. DNA of the CDR3: TGTGCCAGCAGCTTAGAGTCTGGCCTTGGCAGGTCCAAACGAGAGACCCAGTACTTC. It codes for CASSLESGLGRSKRETQYF.

This clonotype was observed many times. The chain combines TRBV24-1 with TRBJ2-2, with D possibly matching TRBD1 (5 bases). The germline CDR1 and CDR2 sequences are KGHDR and SFDVKD. V lost 2 bases, J lost 5 bases, and 8 bases lay in between. This CDR3 is 14 amino acids long. The CDR3 here is CATSDSRETGELFF. The CDR3 nucleotides are TGTGCCACCAGTGATTCCAGGGAAACCGGGGAGCTGTTTTTT.

There are many counts of this clonotype. The V and J genes are TRBV6-2 or TRBV6-3 and TRBJ1-1, with unresolved D. The CDR3 contains 17 residues. Deletions cut 7 bases from V and 2 bases from J, with 23 bases between. Per germline, CDR1 MNHEY and CDR2 SVGEGT. CDR3 in DNA: TGTGCCAGCACTACCATTCGGGGAAGGGCACGTAACACTGAAGCTTTCTTT. Translation gives CASTTIRGRARNTEAFF.

This clonotype has a count of ten or more. The chain links TRBV18 to TRBJ2-6, with TRBD2 as a possible D gene (5 bases). In germline, CDR1 is KGHSH, CDR2 LQKENI. The CDR3 totals 16 residues. Trimming cost V 3 bases and J 0 bases, with 9 bases left between them. The CDR3 here is CASSPLDYSGANVLTF. The CDR3 coding sequence is TGTGCCAGCTCACCCCTTGACTACTCTGGGGCCAACGTCCTGACTTTC.

This clonotype was picked up many times. The chain combines TRBV7-9 with TRBJ2-3; D tentatively fits TRBD1 or TRBD2 (5 bases each). V lost 6 bases and J lost 3, with 16 bases in between. Germline V lookup: CDR1 SEHNR, CDR2 FQNEAQ (reference sequence). The CDR3 is 15 amino acids. CDR3 residues: CASSPPGTRTDTQYF. In DNA, the CDR3 is TGTGCCAGCAGTCCCCCAGGGACGAGGACAGATACGCAGTATTTT. Full variable domain (outside the CDR3, taken from reference TRBV7-9 and TRBJ2-3): DTGVSQNPRHKITKRGQNVTFRCDPISEHNRLYWYRQTLGQGPEFLTYFQNEAQLEKSRLLSDRFSAERPKGSFSTLEIQRTEQGDSAMYLCASSPPGTRTDTQYFGPGTRLTVL.

At least ten counts were recorded for this clonotype. The V gene is TRBV19, the J gene TRBJ1-1, with D unclear. CDR3 length: 15 residues. With 2 bases removed from V and 1 base from J, the gap between germline ends came to 11 bases. In germline, CDR1 is LNHDA, CDR2 SQIVND (reference sequence). CDR3 amino acids: CASSIPRLGNTEAFF. Written as DNA, the CDR3 is TGTGCCAGTAGTATACCCCGGCTAGGGAACACTGAAGCTTTCTTT.

This clonotype showed up many times. The rearrangement uses TRBV5-5 and TRBJ2-2; maybe TRBD1 (5 bases). CDR1 is SGHKS and CDR2 is YYEKEE in the germline V gene (reference sequence). This CDR3 region has 18 residues. V shed 2 bases and J shed 4 bases, with 21 bases lying between them. CDR3 loop: CASSLHGRVHAFTGELFF. The CDR3 region has the DNA TGTGCCAGCAGCTTACACGGCAGGGTCCATGCGTTCACCGGGGAGCTGTTTTTT. The entire variable domain, with the rest obtained from reference TRBV5-5 and TRBJ2-2, is as follows: DAGVTQSPTHLIKTRGQQVTLRCSPISGHKSVSWYQQVLGQGPQFIFQYYEKEERGRGNFPDRFSARQFPNYSSELNVNALLLGDSALYLCASSLHGRVHAFTGELFFGEGSRLTVL.

Ten or more counts support this clonotype. The V and J genes are TRBV5-5 and TRBJ2-1, with 12 bases that match TRBD1. Trimming cost V 3 bases and J 9 bases; bases outside gene matches: 7. The germline V gene has CDR1 SGHKS and CDR2 YYEKEE (reference sequence). This CDR3 spans 15 amino acids. In DNA form, the CDR3 reads TGTGCCAGCAGCTATCCGGGACAGGGGGCTCCTGAGCAGTTCTTC. It specifies CASSYPGQGAPEQFF. Full variable domain (remainder filled in from reference TRBV5-5 and TRBJ2-1): DAGVTQSPTHLIKTRGQQVTLRCSPISGHKSVSWYQQVLGQGPQFIFQYYEKEERGRGNFPDRFSARQFPNYSSELNVNALLLGDSALYLCASSYPGQGAPEQFFGPGTRLTVL.

This clonotype was observed many times. The CDR3 DNA sequence: TGCAGTGCCGAAGCGGGGTTCAGCTCCTACGAGCAGTACTTC. Translation: CSAEAGFSSYEQYF. The V gene is TRBV20-1, the J gene TRBJ2-7; 7 bases align to TRBD2. The CDR3 extends over 14 amino acids. The V gene's germline CDR1 is DFQATT and CDR2 SNEGSKA (reference sequence). The V and J ends lost 6 bases and 0 bases, in that order; junction bases with no gene match: 8.

This clonotype came up many times. This chain joins TRBV5-5 and TRBJ2-1, with 9 bases aligning to TRBD2. CDR1 and CDR2 (germline): SGHKS, YYEKEE (reference sequence). CDR3 length: 18 amino acids. V dropped 3 bases and J dropped 7; count of bases not matched to a gene: 17. The CDR3 loop reads CASSYLYAGGPELNEQFF. CDR3 sequence (DNA): TGTGCCAGCAGCTATCTGTATGCGGGAGGGCCCGAATTGAATGAGCAGTTCTTC.